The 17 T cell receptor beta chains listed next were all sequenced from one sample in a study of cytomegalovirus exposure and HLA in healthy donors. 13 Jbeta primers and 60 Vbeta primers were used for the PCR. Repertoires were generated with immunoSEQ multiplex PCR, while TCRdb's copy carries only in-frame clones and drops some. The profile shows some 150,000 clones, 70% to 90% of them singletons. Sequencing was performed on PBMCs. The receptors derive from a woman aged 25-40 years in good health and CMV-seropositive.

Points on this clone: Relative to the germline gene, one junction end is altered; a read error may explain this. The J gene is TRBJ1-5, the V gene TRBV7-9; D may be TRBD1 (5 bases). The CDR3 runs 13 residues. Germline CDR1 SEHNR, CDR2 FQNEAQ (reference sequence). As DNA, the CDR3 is TGTTCCAGCGGTCAGGGCTTCAATCAGCCCCAGCATTTT. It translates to CSSGQGFNQPQHF. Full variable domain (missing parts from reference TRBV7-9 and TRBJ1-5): DTGVSQNPRHKITKRGQNVTFRCDPISEHNRLYWYRQTLGQGPEFLTYFQNEAQLEKSRLLSDRFSAERPKGSFSTLEIQRTEQGDSAMYLCSSGQGFNQPQHFGDGTRLSIL.

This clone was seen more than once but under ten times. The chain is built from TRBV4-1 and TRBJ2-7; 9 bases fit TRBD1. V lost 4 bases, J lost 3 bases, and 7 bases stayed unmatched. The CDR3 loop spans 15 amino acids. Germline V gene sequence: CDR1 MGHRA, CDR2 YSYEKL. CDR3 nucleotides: TGCGCCAGCAGCCTCCGGACAGGGGAGGGCTACGAGCAGTACTTC. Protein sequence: CASSLRTGEGYEQYF.

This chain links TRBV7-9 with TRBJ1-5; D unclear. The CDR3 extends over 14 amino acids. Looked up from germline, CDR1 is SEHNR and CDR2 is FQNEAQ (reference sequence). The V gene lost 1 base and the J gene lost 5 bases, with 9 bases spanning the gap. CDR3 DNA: TGTGCCAGCAGCTTAGAATTTCCCGATCAGCCCCAGCATTTT. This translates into CASSLEFPDQPQHF.

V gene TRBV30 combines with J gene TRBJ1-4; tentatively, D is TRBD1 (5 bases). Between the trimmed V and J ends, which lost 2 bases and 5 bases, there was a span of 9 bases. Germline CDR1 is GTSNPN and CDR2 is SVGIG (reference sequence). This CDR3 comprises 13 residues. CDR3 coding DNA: TGTGCCTGGAGTCAGACAGAAAATGAAAAACTGTTTTTT. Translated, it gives CAWSQTENEKLFF.

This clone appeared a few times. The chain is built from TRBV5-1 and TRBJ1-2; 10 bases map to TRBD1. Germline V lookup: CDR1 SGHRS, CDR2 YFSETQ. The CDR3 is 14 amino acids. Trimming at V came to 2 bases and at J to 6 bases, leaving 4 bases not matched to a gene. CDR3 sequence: CASSLSGTGDGYTF. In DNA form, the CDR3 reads TGCGCCAGCAGCTTATCCGGGACAGGGGATGGCTACACCTTC.

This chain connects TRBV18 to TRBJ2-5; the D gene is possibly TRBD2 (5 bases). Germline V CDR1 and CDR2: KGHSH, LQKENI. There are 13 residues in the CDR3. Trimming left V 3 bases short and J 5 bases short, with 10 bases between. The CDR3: CASSPGLRETQYF. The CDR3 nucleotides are TGTGCCAGCTCACCCGGACTTCGGGAGACCCAGTACTTC.

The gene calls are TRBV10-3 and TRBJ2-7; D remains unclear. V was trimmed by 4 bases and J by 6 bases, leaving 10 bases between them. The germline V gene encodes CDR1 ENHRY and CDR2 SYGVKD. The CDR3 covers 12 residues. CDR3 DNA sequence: TGTGCCATCAGTGCCCACAGCCCCGAGCAGTACTTC. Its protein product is CAISAHSPEQYF.

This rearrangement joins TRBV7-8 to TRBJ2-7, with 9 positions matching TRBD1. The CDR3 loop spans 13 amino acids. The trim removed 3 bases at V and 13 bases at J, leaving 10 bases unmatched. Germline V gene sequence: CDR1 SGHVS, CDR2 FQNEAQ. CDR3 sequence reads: CASSLGQGIYGYF. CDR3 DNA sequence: TGTGCCAGCAGCTTGGGACAGGGAATCTACGGTTACTTC.

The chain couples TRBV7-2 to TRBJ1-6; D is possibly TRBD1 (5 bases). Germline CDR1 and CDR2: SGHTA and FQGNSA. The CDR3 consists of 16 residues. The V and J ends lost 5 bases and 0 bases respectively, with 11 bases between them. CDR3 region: CASSQGQGSYNSPLHF. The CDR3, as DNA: TGTGCCAGCAGCCAAGGGCAGGGCTCCTATAATTCACCCCTCCACTTT. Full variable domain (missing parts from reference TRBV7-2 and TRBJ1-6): GAGVSQSPSNKVTEKGKDVELRCDPISGHTALYWYRQSLGQGLEFLIYFQGNSAPDKSGLPSDRFSAERTGGSVSTLTIQRTQQEDSAVYLCASSQGQGSYNSPLHFGNGTRLTVT.

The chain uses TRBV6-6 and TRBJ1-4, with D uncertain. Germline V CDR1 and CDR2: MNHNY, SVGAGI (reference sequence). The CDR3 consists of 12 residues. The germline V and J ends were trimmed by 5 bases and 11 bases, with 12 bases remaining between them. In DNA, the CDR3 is TGTGCCAGCAGTACGAATCAGATTAAACTGTTTTTT. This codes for CASSTNQIKLFF.

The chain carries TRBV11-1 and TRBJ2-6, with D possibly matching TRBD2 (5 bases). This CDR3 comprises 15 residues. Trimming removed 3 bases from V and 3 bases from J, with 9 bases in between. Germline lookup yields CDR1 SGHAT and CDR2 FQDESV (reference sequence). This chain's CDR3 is CASSFGGGGANVLTF. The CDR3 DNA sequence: TGTGCCAGCAGCTTCGGCGGAGGTGGGGCCAACGTCCTGACTTTC.

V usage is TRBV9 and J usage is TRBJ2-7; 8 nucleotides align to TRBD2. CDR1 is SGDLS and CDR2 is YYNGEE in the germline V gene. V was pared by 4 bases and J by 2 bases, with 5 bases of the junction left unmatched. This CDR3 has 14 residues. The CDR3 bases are TGTGCCAGCAGCCCGACTAGCGTCACCTACGAGCAGTACTTC. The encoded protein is CASSPTSVTYEQYF.

The CDR3 DNA reads as TGTGCCAGCTCACCAGCACTATACAATGAGCAGTTCTTC. It translates to CASSPALYNEQFF. The chain carries TRBV18 and TRBJ2-1; D unclear. Trimming took off 2 bases at V and 4 bases at J, with 6 bases between the two ends. Germline V gene data show CDR1 as KGHSH and CDR2 as LQKENI. The CDR3 totals 13 residues. Variable domain in full (rest from reference TRBV18 and TRBJ2-1): NAGVMQNPRHLVRRRGQEARLRCSPMKGHSHVYWYRQLPEEGLKFMVYLQKENIIDESGMPKERFSAEFPKEGPSILRIQQVVRGDSAAYFCASSPALYNEQFFGPGTRLTVL.

Here the CDR3 DNA reads TGTGCCAGCAGCTTACTACAGAGCTACGAGCAGTACTTC. Translating gives CASSLLQSYEQYF. V is TRBV7-9 and J is TRBJ2-7; D is ambiguous. This CDR3 has 13 residues. Germline V gene data show CDR1 as SEHNR and CDR2 as FQNEAQ (reference sequence). Trimming shortened V by 2 bases and J by 3 bases, and 8 bases separated the two germline ends.

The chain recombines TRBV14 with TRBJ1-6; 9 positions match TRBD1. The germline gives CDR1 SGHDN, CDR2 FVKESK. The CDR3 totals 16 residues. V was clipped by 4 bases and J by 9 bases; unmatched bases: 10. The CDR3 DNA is TGTGCCAGCAGCCCCCTCACAGGGGGCGCAGTTTCACCCCTCCACTTT. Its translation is CASSPLTGGAVSPLHF.

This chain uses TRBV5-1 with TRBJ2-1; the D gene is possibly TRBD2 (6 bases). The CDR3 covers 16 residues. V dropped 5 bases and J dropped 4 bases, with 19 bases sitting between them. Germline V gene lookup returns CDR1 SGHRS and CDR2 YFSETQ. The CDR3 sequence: CASRRAGGDFYNEQFF. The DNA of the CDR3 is TGCGCCAGCAGACGAGCGGGTGGGGACTTTTACAATGAGCAGTTCTTC.

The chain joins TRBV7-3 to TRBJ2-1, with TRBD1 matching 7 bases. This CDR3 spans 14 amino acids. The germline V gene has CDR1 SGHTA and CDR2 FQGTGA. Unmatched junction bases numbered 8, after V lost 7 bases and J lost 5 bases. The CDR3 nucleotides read TGTGCCAGCACCCAAGGGGGCAGGGACAATGAGCAGTTCTTC. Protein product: CASTQGGRDNEQFF.